Listed below are T cell receptor beta chains from one sample, sequenced in a study of T-cell reconstitution after alpha-beta-depleted transplantation in children. TCRdb redid the calling of the PCR reads with MiXCR, one entry per CDR3 protein. This table has about 900,000 distinct CDR3 sequences, about 26% appearing once. The input for sequencing was PBMCs, mostly from graft donor cells, taken 360 days after TCRalphabeta/CD19-depleted stem cell transplant. All receptors come from a boy younger than two who had a stem cell transplant for SCID, so the T cells may come from the graft donor. CDR3s include the opening cysteine and the closing phenylalanine or tryptophan. D genes are given only for firm matches. Clone size is stated in some rows and not others, as once, few, many or a class when expanded.

J: TRBJ2-2; D: NA; size: NA; V: TRBV7-8; DNA: TGTGCCAGCAGCTTAGCGGTTCCGTGGAGGGAGTCCAACACCGGGGAGCTGTTTTTT; CDR3: CASSLAVPWRESNTGELFF
J: TRBJ2-5; D: NA; size: NA; V: TRBV2; DNA: TGTGCCAGCAGTGCCGGTGGCGATACAACCCAGTACTTC; CDR3: CASSAGGDTTQYF
J: TRBJ1-1; D: NA; size: once; V: TRBV5-1; DNA: TGCGCCAGCGGGTCACAGGGGAACACTGAAGCTTTCTTT; CDR3: CASGSQGNTEAFF
J: TRBJ1-6; D: NA; size: few; V: TRBV15; DNA: TGTGCCACCAGCAGAGACCCGAGCTCCTATAATTCACCCCTCCACTTT; CDR3: CATSRDPSSYNSPLHF
J: TRBJ2-4; D: NA; size: few; V: TRBV5-5; DNA: TGTGCCAGCAGCTTGGTAGTGGCTAGACCCAAAAACATTCAGTACTTC; CDR3: CASSLVVARPKNIQYF
J: TRBJ2-5; D: TRBD2; size: few; V: TRBV3-1; DNA: TGTGCCAGCAGCCATCGCCGGACTAGAGAGGGAGAGACCCAGTACTTC; CDR3: CASSHRRTREGETQYF
J: TRBJ1-1; D: NA; size: NA; V: TRBV11-2; DNA: TGTGCCAGCAGCTTTCGCCGGGGGGGGGACACTGAAGCTTTCTTT; CDR3: CASSFRRGGDTEAFF
J: TRBJ2-2; D: NA; size: NA; V: TRBV28; DNA: TGTGCCAGCAGTCCCGGGACTGCCGACACCGGGGAGCTGTTTTTT; CDR3: CASSPGTADTGELFF
J: TRBJ2-7; D: NA; size: NA; V: TRBV28; DNA: TGTGCCAGCAGTTCCTACGGGCGGGGAATGGTCACCTACGAGCAGTACTTC; CDR3: CASSSYGRGMVTYEQYF
J: TRBJ2-3; D: NA; size: NA; V: TRBV15; DNA: TGTGCCACCAGCAGAGATCTTCGGGGTCACACAGATACGCAGTATTTT; CDR3: CATSRDLRGHTDTQYF